These 20 T cell receptor beta chains were sequenced from one sample in a study of cytomegalovirus exposure and HLA in healthy donors. The PCR employed 60 Vbeta primers together with 13 Jbeta primers. Only in-frame clones appear in the TCRdb table, and some are missing; sequencing was by immunoSEQ multiplex PCR. There are under 250,000 clones in the sample; 70% to 90% occur only once, and around 8.3% lies in the top ten. The sample taken for sequencing was PBMCs. Receptor source: a woman aged 60 to 75 in good health and CMV-seropositive.

The chain couples TRBV7-3 to TRBJ2-1, with no clear D. This CDR3 contains 12 residues. V lost 8 bases and J lost 8, with 13 bases in between. CDR1 and CDR2 from the germline V gene are SGHTA and FQGTGA. The CDR3 protein is CASGSSVHEQFF. The CDR3 region has the DNA TGTGCCAGCGGATCAAGCGTGCATGAGCAGTTCTTC.

The chain joins TRBV7-9 to TRBJ2-1; TRBD2 agrees at 7 bases. The CDR3 has 15 amino acids. With V trimmed by 5 bases and J by 9 bases, 13 bases remained unmatched. Germline-derived CDR1 and CDR2 are SEHNR and FQNEAQ (reference sequence). The CDR3 coding sequence is TGTGCCAGCAGCACCATGGGGGGAGGGCCGACTGAGCAGTTCTTC. Protein product: CASSTMGGGPTEQFF. Combining the CDR3 with reference TRBV7-9 and TRBJ2-1 gives the whole variable domain DTGVSQNPRHKITKRGQNVTFRCDPISEHNRLYWYRQTLGQGPEFLTYFQNEAQLEKSRLLSDRFSAERPKGSFSTLEIQRTEQGDSAMYLCASSTMGGGPTEQFFGPGTRLTVL.

To note about this clone: The sample carries other DNA sequences with the same CDR3. The J gene is TRBJ2-7, the V gene TRBV5-1; TRBD1 matches at 7 bases. The trim removed 2 bases at V and 1 base at J, leaving 0 bases unmatched. The V gene's germline CDR1 is SGHRS and CDR2 YFSETQ. This CDR3 has 13 residues. In nucleotides, the CDR3 is TGCGCCAGCAGCTTACAGGGGTCCTACGAGCAGTACTTC. Translation: CASSLQGSYEQYF.

The gene calls are TRBV27 and TRBJ2-7, with 7 bases matching TRBD1. The CDR3 is made up of 13 amino acids. Germline V gene data show CDR1 as MNHEY and CDR2 as SMNVEV (reference sequence). V was clipped by 7 bases and J by 3 bases; unmatched bases: 6. The CDR3 nucleotides read TGTGCCAGCAAGGGGACAGCCTTCTACGAGCAGTACTTC. Its protein product is CASKGTAFYEQYF.

The chain recombines TRBV29-1 with TRBJ1-2; D is possibly TRBD1 (6 bases). The V and J ends lost 4 bases and 2 bases respectively, with 11 bases between them. The CDR3 is 13 residues long. Germline V gene data show CDR1 as SQVTM and CDR2 as ANQGSEA. The CDR3 nucleotides read TGCAGCGTTGGACAGGCGGCCAACTATGGCTACACCTTC. Translation: CSVGQAANYGYTF.

V is TRBV5-1 and J is TRBJ1-1; 7 bases are a match to TRBD1. Per the germline V gene, CDR1 is SGHRS and CDR2 is YFSETQ. This CDR3 comprises 14 residues. V was clipped by 4 bases and J by 0 bases; unmatched bases: 3. Here the CDR3 reads CASSRQGMNTEAFF. CDR3 in DNA: TGCGCCAGCAGCCGACAGGGAATGAACACTGAAGCTTTCTTT.

The genes are TRBV7-9 and TRBJ2-5; tentatively, D is TRBD2 (6 bases). Per germline, CDR1 SEHNR and CDR2 FQNEAQ (reference sequence). Trimming took 5 bases from V and 1 from J, leaving 17 bases between them. The CDR3 loop spans 16 amino acids. CDR3 sequence: CASSATSDYPQETQYF. The DNA for the CDR3 is TGTGCCAGCAGCGCAACCTCGGACTACCCCCAAGAGACCCAGTACTTC.

The chain is built from TRBV6-1 and TRBJ2-7, with a possible D match to TRBD1 (5 bases). The CDR3 has 14 residues. Germline V gives CDR1 MNHNS, CDR2 SASEGT. V was cut by 6 bases and J by 4 bases, with 16 bases left in between. CDR3 coding DNA: TGTGCCAGCAGCCGACAGACAATTACGTACGAGCAGTACTTC. This gives the protein CASSRQTITYEQYF.

This chain joins TRBV5-6 and TRBJ2-4; perhaps TRBD2 as D (5 bases). V was cut by 4 bases and J by 1 base, with 18 bases left in between. Germline CDR1 and CDR2: SGHDT and YYEEEE. CDR3 length: 17 residues. The CDR3 reads CASSPPWRVGAKNIQYF. In DNA, the CDR3 is TGTGCCAGCAGCCCCCCTTGGCGGGTGGGGGCCAAAAACATTCAGTACTTC. Based on the CDR3 plus reference TRBV5-6 and TRBJ2-4, the full variable domain is DAGVTQSPTHLIKTRGQQVTLRCSPKSGHDTVSWYQQALGQGPQFIFQYYEEEERQRGNFPDRFSGHQFPNYSSELNVNALLLGDSALYLCASSPPWRVGAKNIQYFGAGTRLSVL.

The chain carries TRBV7-2 and TRBJ1-1, with a weak D call TRBD1 (5 bases). V shed 5 bases and J shed 6 bases, with 10 bases lying between them. The germline V gene has CDR1 SGHTA and CDR2 FQGNSA. The length of the CDR3 is 12 residues. The CDR3 loop is CASSRVTAEAFF. The CDR3 region has the DNA TGTGCCAGCAGCCGAGTGACAGCTGAAGCTTTCTTT.

The V call is TRBV5-1, the J call TRBJ2-5; 9 bases are shared with TRBD2. CDR1 and CDR2 (germline): SGHRS, YFSETQ. J gave up 7 bases and V 4 bases, and 20 bases lay outside the gene matches. The CDR3 has 18 residues. CDR3 sequence: CASSPGHMGSREGWTQYF. The CDR3 DNA reads TGCGCCAGCAGCCCGGGGCATATGGGGTCGCGGGAGGGCTGGACCCAGTACTTC.

V is TRBV5-1 and J is TRBJ1-4, with TRBD1 matching over 7 bases. The CDR3 loop spans 15 amino acids. In germline, CDR1 is SGHRS, CDR2 YFSETQ. J gave up 4 bases and V 0 bases, and 3 bases lay outside the gene matches. CDR3 in DNA: TGCGCCAGCAGCTTGGTAGGGGACAGTAATGAAAAACTGTTTTTT. Translation gives CASSLVGDSNEKLFF.

The chain's CDR3 is CSATGGAIYEQFF. As DNA, the CDR3 is TGCAGCGCTACAGGGGGCGCGATATATGAGCAGTTCTTC. V gene TRBV29-1 combines with J gene TRBJ2-1; 9 bases are a match to TRBD1. The CDR3 extends over 13 amino acids. Germline loops: CDR1 SQVTM, CDR2 ANQGSEA. Trimming at V came to 7 bases and at J to 8 bases, leaving 9 bases not matched to a gene.

The V call is TRBV2, the J call TRBJ1-5; TRBD1 matches 7 bases. The V segment lost 4 bases and the J segment 8 bases; nucleotides outside the gene matches: 8. CDR1 is SNHLY and CDR2 is FYNNEI in the germline V gene. The CDR3 runs 14 residues. DNA of the CDR3: TGTGCCAGCAGTGTCGACAGGGTAAGGGAGCCCCAGCATTTT. This gives the protein CASSVDRVREPQHF.

The rearrangement links TRBV5-5 to TRBJ2-5; D ambiguous. V lost 0 bases to trimming and J lost 2 bases, with 8 bases between them. The CDR3 spans 14 residues. The V gene's germline CDR1 is SGHKS and CDR2 YYEKEE (reference sequence). This CDR3 is CASSLEWRQETQYF. The CDR3 DNA is TGTGCCAGCAGCTTGGAATGGCGGCAAGAGACCCAGTACTTC.

The chain links TRBV2 to TRBJ2-1; D gene ambiguous. The CDR3 totals 11 residues. Trimming shortened V by 5 bases and J by 15 bases, and 14 bases separated the two germline ends. CDR1 is SNHLY, CDR2 FYNNEI, per germline. The DNA of the CDR3 is TGTGCCAGCAGTACCTTAACAGTTTGGTTCTTC. It is translated as CASSTLTVWFF.

J is TRBJ1-1 and V is TRBV4-2; no clear D. This CDR3 is built from 14 residues. The V gene lost 4 bases and the J gene lost 4 bases, with 13 bases spanning the gap. CDR1 is LGHNA and CDR2 is YNFKEQ in the germline V gene. CDR3 DNA sequence: TGTGCCAGCAGCCGGGAGGGCCTGGGCACTGAAGCTTTCTTT. Translation gives CASSREGLGTEAFF.

The rearrangement uses TRBV6-5 and TRBJ2-3; no definite D call. This CDR3 spans 14 amino acids. Germline CDR1 MNHEY, CDR2 SVGAGI. Trimming shortened V by 0 bases and J by 5 bases, and 9 bases separated the two germline ends. The CDR3 loop is CASSYSTARDTQYF. In DNA form, the CDR3 reads TGTGCCAGCAGTTACTCGACGGCTAGAGATACGCAGTATTTT.

This clone was seen a single time. The rearrangement uses TRBV5-1 and TRBJ2-7, with 7 nucleotides matching TRBD1. The CDR3 extends over 15 amino acids. V lost 4 bases and J lost 3; bases outside the gene matches: 10. Germline V CDR1 and CDR2: SGHRS, YFSETQ. The CDR3 reads CASSLAGTEVYEQYF. In DNA form, the CDR3 reads TGCGCCAGCAGCCTGGCCGGGACAGAGGTCTACGAGCAGTACTTC.

This clone has a single count. CDR3 region: CASNPSSSGRVNEQFF. The CDR3 bases are TGTGCCAGTAACCCCTCCTCTAGCGGGAGGGTCAATGAGCAGTTCTTC. The chain couples TRBV19 to TRBJ2-1, with 12 positions matching TRBD2. Germline CDR1 and CDR2: LNHDA and SQIVND (reference sequence). The CDR3 consists of 16 residues. V trimming: 7 bases; J trimming: 6 bases; junction bases outside the gene matches: 10.